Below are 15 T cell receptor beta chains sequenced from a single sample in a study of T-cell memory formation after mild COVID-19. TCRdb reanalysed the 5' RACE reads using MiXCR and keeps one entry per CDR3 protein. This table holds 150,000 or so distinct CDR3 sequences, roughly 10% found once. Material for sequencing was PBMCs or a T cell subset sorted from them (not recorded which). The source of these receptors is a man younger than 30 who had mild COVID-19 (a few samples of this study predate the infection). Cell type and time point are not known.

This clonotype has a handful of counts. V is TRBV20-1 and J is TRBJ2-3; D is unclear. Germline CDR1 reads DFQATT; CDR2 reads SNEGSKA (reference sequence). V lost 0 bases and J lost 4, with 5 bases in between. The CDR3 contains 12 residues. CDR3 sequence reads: CSARDVSDTQYF. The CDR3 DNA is TGCAGTGCTAGAGATGTTTCAGATACGCAGTATTTT.

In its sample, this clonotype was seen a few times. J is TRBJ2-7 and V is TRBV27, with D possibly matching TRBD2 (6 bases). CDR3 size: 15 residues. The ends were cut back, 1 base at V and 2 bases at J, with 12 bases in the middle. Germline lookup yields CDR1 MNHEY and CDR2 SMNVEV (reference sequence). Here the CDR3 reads CASSLYGLSAYEQYF. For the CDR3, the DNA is TGTGCCAGCAGTTTATACGGACTATCAGCCTACGAGCAGTACTTC.

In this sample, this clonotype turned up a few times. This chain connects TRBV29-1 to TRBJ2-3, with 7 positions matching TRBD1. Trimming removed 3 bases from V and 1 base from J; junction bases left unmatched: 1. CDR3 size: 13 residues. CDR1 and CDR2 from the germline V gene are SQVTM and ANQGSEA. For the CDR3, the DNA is TGCAGCGTTGAGAGGGGGCGCACAGATACGCAGTATTTT. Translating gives CSVERGRTDTQYF.

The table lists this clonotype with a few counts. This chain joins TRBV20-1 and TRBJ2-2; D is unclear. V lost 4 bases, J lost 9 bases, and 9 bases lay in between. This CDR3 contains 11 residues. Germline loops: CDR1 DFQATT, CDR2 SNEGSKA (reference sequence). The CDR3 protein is CSAIIVRELFF. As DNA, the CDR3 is TGCAGTGCTATCATTGTACGGGAGCTGTTTTTT.

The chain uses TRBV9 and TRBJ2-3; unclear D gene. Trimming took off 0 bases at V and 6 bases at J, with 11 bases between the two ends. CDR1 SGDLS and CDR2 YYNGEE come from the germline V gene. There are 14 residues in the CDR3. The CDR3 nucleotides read TGTGCCAGCAGCGTAGTGGGTCCCGGGGATACGCAGTATTTT. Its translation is CASSVVGPGDTQYF.

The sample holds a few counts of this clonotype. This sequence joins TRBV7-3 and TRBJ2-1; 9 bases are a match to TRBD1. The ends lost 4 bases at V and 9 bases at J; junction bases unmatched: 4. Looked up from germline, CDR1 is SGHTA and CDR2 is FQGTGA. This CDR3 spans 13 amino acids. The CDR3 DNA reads TGTGCCAGCAGCTCGGGACAGGGCGGTGAGCAGTTCTTC. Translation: CASSSGQGGEQFF.

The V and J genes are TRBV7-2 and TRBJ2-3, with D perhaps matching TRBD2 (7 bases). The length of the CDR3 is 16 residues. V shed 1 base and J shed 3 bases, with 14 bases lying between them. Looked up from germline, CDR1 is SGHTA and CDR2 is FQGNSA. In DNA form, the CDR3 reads TGTGCCAGCAGCTTAGTAGGGGGGGCCGGGACAGATACGCAGTATTTT. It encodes CASSLVGGAGTDTQYF.

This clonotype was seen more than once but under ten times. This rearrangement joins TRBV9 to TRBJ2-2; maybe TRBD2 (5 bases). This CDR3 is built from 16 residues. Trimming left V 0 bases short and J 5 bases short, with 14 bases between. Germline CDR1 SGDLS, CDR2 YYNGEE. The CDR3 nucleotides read TGTGCCAGCAGCGTAGTCGGACGGCCGGGGACCGGGGAGCTGTTTTTT. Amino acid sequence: CASSVVGRPGTGELFF.

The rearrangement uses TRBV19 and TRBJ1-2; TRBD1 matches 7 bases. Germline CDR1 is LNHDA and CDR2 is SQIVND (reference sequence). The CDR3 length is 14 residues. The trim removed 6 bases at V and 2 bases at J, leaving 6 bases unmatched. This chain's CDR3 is CASSRDSANYGYTF. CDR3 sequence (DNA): TGTGCCAGTAGCCGGGACAGCGCCAACTATGGCTACACCTTC.

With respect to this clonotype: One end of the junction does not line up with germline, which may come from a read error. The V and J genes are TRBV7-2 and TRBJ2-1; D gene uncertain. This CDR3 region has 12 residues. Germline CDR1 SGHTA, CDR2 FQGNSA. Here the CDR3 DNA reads TGTGCCAGCAGCATAAGTTACAATGAGCAGTTCTTT. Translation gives CASSISYNEQFF.

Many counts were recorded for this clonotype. CDR3 DNA sequence: TGCAGTGCCCCAACAGGGTCATCTACTGAAGCTTTCTTT. The encoded protein is CSAPTGSSTEAFF. The rearrangement joins TRBV20-1 to TRBJ1-1; D is perhaps TRBD1 (6 bases). The CDR3 runs to 13 residues. Germline V gives CDR1 DFQATT, CDR2 SNEGSKA (reference sequence). V gave up 6 bases and J gave up 5 bases, with 16 bases separating them.

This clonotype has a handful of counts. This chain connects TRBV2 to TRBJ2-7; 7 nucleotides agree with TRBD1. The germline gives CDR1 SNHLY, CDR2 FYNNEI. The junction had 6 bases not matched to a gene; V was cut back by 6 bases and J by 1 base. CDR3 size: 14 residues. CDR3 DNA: TGTGCCAGCAGGGTCAGGGGGTGGTCCTACGAGCAGTACTTC. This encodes CASRVRGWSYEQYF.

In nucleotides, the CDR3 is TGTGCCAGCAGTTACTCGCCGGGGACTAGCGTGGATCTGTTCTTC. Amino acids: CASSYSPGTSVDLFF. This rearrangement joins TRBV6-5 to TRBJ2-1, with TRBD2 identical over 10 bases. V shed 0 bases, J shed 15 bases, and the junction held 11 bases outside the gene matches. Per germline, CDR1 MNHEY and CDR2 SVGAGI. This CDR3 has 15 amino acids.

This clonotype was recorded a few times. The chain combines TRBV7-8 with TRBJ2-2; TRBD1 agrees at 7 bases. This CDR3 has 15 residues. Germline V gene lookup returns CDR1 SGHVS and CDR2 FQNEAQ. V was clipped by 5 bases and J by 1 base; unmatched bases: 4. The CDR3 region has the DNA TGTGCCAGCAGCGCGGACAGGCGGAACACCGGGGAGCTGTTTTTT. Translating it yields CASSADRRNTGELFF.

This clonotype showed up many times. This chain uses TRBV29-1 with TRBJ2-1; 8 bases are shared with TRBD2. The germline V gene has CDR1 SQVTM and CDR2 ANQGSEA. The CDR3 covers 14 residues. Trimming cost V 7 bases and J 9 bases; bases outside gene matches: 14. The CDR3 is CSAGRTERGSEQFF. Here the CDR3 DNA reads TGCAGCGCCGGCAGGACCGAGCGGGGGAGTGAGCAGTTCTTC.